The present T cell receptor delta chain was sequenced within a study of Vδ1+ human thymocytes. Extracted RNA was reverse transcribed into cDNA. The CDR3 regions were amplified by multiplex PCR from V-gene primers to a constant-region primer. TCRdb reprocessed the multiplex PCR reads using CATT. The table has more than 50,000 delta-chain clones, about 16% seen once. Germline values: CDR1 TSWWSYY, CDR2 QGS. V dropped 1 base and J dropped 2 bases, with 11 bases sitting between them. CDR3 length equals 15 residues. General study findings and limits: Thymic TRG and TRD repertoires appeared highly polyclonal, with Gaussian CDR3 length distributions.

This clone was seen only a few times. What it binds is unknown. The V call is TRDV1, the J call TRDJ1, with unresolved D. The sequence came from a boy under three years old who had congenital heart surgery. Sequencing was done on a sample of Vdelta1+ gamma-delta thymocytes from the thymus. Sample subset: FACS-sorted CD3+ TCRalphabeta- TCRVdelta1+ TCRVdelta2- thymocytes. CDR3 protein: CALGERAAGTDKLIF. The CDR3 DNA reads TGTGCTCTTGGGGAACGGGCCGCAGGAACCGATAAACTCATCTTT.